This TCR beta chain originates from a study of T cell repertoires in cytomegalovirus infection. In TCRdb, the reads were re-called with MiXCR into one record per CDR3 protein. This sample carries a few hundred thousand distinct CDR3 sequences, around 40% of them seen once, and the ten largest clones take around 50%. Germline CDR1 reads SGHVS; CDR2 reads FQNEAQ. V was pared by 0 bases and J by 6 bases, with 12 bases between. The CDR3 extends over 15 amino acids. In this sample, this clonotype turned up a few times. Its antigen remains unknown. The chain uses TRBV7-8 and TRBJ2-1; D not certain. The material was cultured PBMCs, obtained from culture after CMV antigen stimulation. The origin of this receptor is a human donor in good health (CMV status not recorded). Some clones in this sample may be carry-over from other donors' samples. The CDR3 region has the DNA TGTGCCAGCAGCTTAGCTGGTGGCTATTCCAATGAGCAGTTCTTC. The encoded protein is CASSLAGGYSNEQFF.